This TCR beta chain was identified during a study of T cell responses to AZD1222 COVID-19 vaccine. Study background: Pooled together were second doses at about 4 or about 12 weeks. Study-level points and caveats: Mostly white British, mostly female donors; authors suggested clonal diversity may be underestimated. The study found Spike-specific TCR breadth and depth rose after two AZD1222 doses. Dominant CD4 TCR responses targeted spike regions 160-218 and 743-854.

Generated by immunoSEQ multiplex PCR, the TCRdb table keeps only in-frame clones and is missing some. This table holds some 100,000 clones, just under 90% found once. Regarding this clone: Its target is unknown.

Germline assignment: CDR1 SNHLY and CDR2 FYNNEI. CDR3 length: 15 residues. The germline V and J ends were trimmed by 7 bases and 3 bases, with 16 bases remaining between them. This TCR was recovered from an adult in good health. The specimen comprised peripheral blood, sampled on day 0 of AZD1222 vaccination. The chain employs TRBV2 and TRBJ1-5; possibly TRBD1 for D (6 bases). CDR3 residues: CASNLDDRPNQPQHF. The CDR3 nucleotides are TGTGCCAGCAACCTAGATGACAGGCCCAATCAGCCCCAGCATTTT.